The 32 T cell receptor beta chains below come from one sample, sequenced in a study of monozygotic twins with cystic fibrosis. Sequenced by immunoSEQ multiplex PCR; TCRdb stores in-frame clones only, minus some. Of more than 15,000 clones listed, 75% to 95% are singletons. The sample was blood. These receptors were collected from a girl aged 2 to 9 with cystic fibrosis.

The rearrangement uses TRBV5-1 and TRBJ2-3; perhaps TRBD2 as D (6 bases). The germline gives CDR1 SGHRS, CDR2 YFSETQ. The length of the CDR3 is 15 residues. V dropped 4 bases and J dropped 1 base, with 13 bases sitting between them. CDR3 sequence reads: CASSPTGLRTDTQYF. CDR3 nucleotide sequence: TGCGCCAGCAGCCCGACGGGACTTCGCACAGATACGCAGTATTTT.

This chain connects TRBV19 to TRBJ2-3; perhaps TRBD1 as D (6 bases). The V gene's germline CDR1 is LNHDA and CDR2 SQIVND (reference sequence). This CDR3 has 15 amino acids. With 6 bases removed from V and 5 bases from J, the gap between germline ends came to 18 bases. The CDR3 spells CASSPDSPRGDTQYF. The CDR3, as DNA: TGTGCCAGTAGCCCGGACAGTCCCCGGGGAGATACGCAGTATTTT.

V usage is TRBV5-5 and J usage is TRBJ1-4; D ambiguous. In germline, CDR1 is SGHKS, CDR2 YYEKEE (reference sequence). The CDR3 has 16 amino acids. V was trimmed by 1 base and J by 8 bases, leaving 18 bases between them. The CDR3 DNA follows: TGTGCCAGCAGCTTGTGGCAGGAGGAAGTGTACGAAAAACTGTTTTTT. Translating gives CASSLWQEEVYEKLFF.

The chain joins TRBV4-3 to TRBJ2-1; 10 positions agree with TRBD2. From germline, CDR1 is LGHNA and CDR2 YSLEER. Trimming cost V 4 bases and J 10 bases; bases outside gene matches: 7. The CDR3 is made up of 14 amino acids. The CDR3 DNA reads as TGCGCCAGCAGCCTTCAAGCGGGAGGGAGGGAGCAGTTCTTC. It yields the protein CASSLQAGGREQFF.

CDR3 in DNA: TGTGCCAGCAGCCAAGATAGGGGACTAGTGAACGAGCAGTACTTC. It translates to CASSQDRGLVNEQYF. The chain recombines TRBV4-2 with TRBJ2-7, with 8 bases aligning to TRBD2. CDR3 length equals 15 residues. The V gene's germline CDR1 is LGHNA and CDR2 YNFKEQ. The J segment lost 5 bases and the V segment lost 0 bases, leaving 6 bases of the junction unmatched.

The chain combines TRBV7-7 with TRBJ2-3; D remains ambiguous. V lost 4 bases, J lost 4 bases, and 9 bases lay in between. The CDR3 spans 13 residues. Germline V gene data show CDR1 as SSHAT and CDR2 as FNYEAQ (reference sequence). CDR3 loop: CASSSGPSDTQYF. The CDR3, as DNA: TGTGCCAGCAGCTCGGGCCCTTCAGATACGCAGTATTTT.

In this sample, this clone turned up once. The gene calls are TRBV10-3 and TRBJ1-6; 7 bases align to TRBD1. Germline V gene data show CDR1 as ENHRY and CDR2 as SYGVKD. The CDR3 consists of 14 residues. J gave up 9 bases and V 5 bases, and 7 bases lay outside the gene matches. CDR3 bases: TGTGCCATCAGTCCAGGGGGTTCGGGTTCACCCCTCCACTTT. Its translation: CAISPGGSGSPLHF.

This chain links TRBV7-9 with TRBJ2-5; D may be TRBD2 (5 bases). V was clipped by 6 bases and J by 3 bases, with 17 bases between them. The CDR3 runs 15 residues. Germline-derived CDR1 and CDR2 are SEHNR and FQNEAQ (reference sequence). DNA of the CDR3: TGTGCCAGCAGTCCGGACGGGGAAGAAGAAGAGACCCAGTACTTC. This codes for CASSPDGEEEETQYF. Variable domain in full (rest from reference TRBV7-9 and TRBJ2-5): DTGVSQNPRHKITKRGQNVTFRCDPISEHNRLYWYRQTLGQGPEFLTYFQNEAQLEKSRLLSDRFSAERPKGSFSTLEIQRTEQGDSAMYLCASSPDGEEEETQYFGPGTRLLVL.

The gene calls are TRBV7-8 and TRBJ2-5, with TRBD1 identical over 10 bases. Germline assignment: CDR1 SGHVS and CDR2 FQNEAQ. The CDR3 is made up of 14 amino acids. The V gene end was trimmed by 5 bases and the J gene end by 4 bases; junction bases not matched to a gene: 4. Here the CDR3 DNA reads TGTGCCAGCAGCCCGAGGACAGGGGGAGAGACCCAGTACTTC. This codes for CASSPRTGGETQYF.

The chain recombines TRBV5-1 with TRBJ2-7; 9 nucleotides agree with TRBD1. After removal of 0 bases from V and 0 bases from J, the junction contained 4 bases not matched to a gene. Germline-derived CDR1 and CDR2 are SGHRS and YFSETQ. This CDR3 has 16 residues. This CDR3 reads CASSLEGTGSSYEQYF. CDR3 bases: TGCGCCAGCAGCTTGGAGGGGACAGGGAGCTCCTACGAGCAGTACTTC.

This chain joins TRBV19 and TRBJ2-3; 9 bases line up with TRBD1. The junction had 6 bases not matched to a gene; V was cut back by 0 bases and J by 5 bases. CDR3 length equals 16 residues. Germline values: CDR1 LNHDA, CDR2 SQIVND (reference sequence). In nucleotides, the CDR3 is TGTGCCAGTAGTATAGATCTGGGACAGGGAGGAGATACGCAGTATTTT. It encodes CASSIDLGQGGDTQYF.

In its sample, this clone was seen once. The J gene is TRBJ1-2, the V gene TRBV5-5; TRBD1 matches 8 bases. The J segment lost 7 bases and the V segment lost 0 bases, leaving 8 bases of the junction unmatched. Germline assignment: CDR1 SGHKS and CDR2 YYEKEE (reference sequence). The CDR3 spans 15 residues. CDR3 sequence reads: CASSLALDREGGYTF. In DNA form, the CDR3 reads TGTGCCAGCAGCTTGGCCTTGGACAGGGAGGGTGGCTACACCTTC.

The chain joins TRBV6-5 to TRBJ1-1; D is unclear. CDR1 and CDR2 (germline): MNHEY, SVGAGI. This CDR3 spans 16 amino acids. V dropped 4 bases and J dropped 2 bases, with 17 bases sitting between them. The CDR3 DNA reads as TGTGCCAGCAGTTCCCAAAATCGACTGATAAACACTGAAGCTTTCTTT. Its translation is CASSSQNRLINTEAFF.

In its sample, this clone was seen once. J is TRBJ2-7 and V is TRBV6-5; 14 nucleotides line up with TRBD2. Unmatched junction bases numbered 7, after V lost 6 bases and J lost 6 bases. The germline CDR1 and CDR2 sequences are MNHEY and SVGAGI. CDR3 length equals 15 residues. CDR3 sequence reads: CASSYGLAGGGEQYF. CDR3 DNA: TGTGCCAGCAGCTACGGACTAGCGGGAGGCGGCGAGCAGTACTTC.

About this clone itself: An end of the junction does not agree with germline; a read error may underlie this. The rearrangement joins TRBV2 to TRBJ2-7; TRBD1 matches at 7 bases. From germline, CDR1 is SNHLY and CDR2 FYNNEI. The CDR3 is made up of 15 amino acids. As DNA, the CDR3 is TGTGCCAGCAGTACCGGGACAGTGAGAGCCTACGATCAGTACTTC. It encodes CASSTGTVRAYDQYF.

The V gene is TRBV7-2, the J gene TRBJ2-1; possibly TRBD2 for D (5 bases). Looked up from germline, CDR1 is SGHTA and CDR2 is FQGNSA. This CDR3 is built from 14 residues. V was pared by 0 bases and J by 4 bases, with 7 bases between. CDR3 in amino acids: CASSLASEYNEQFF. The DNA for the CDR3 is TGTGCCAGCAGCTTAGCTAGCGAGTACAATGAGCAGTTCTTC.

The J gene is TRBJ1-3, the V gene TRBV7-2; D gene unclear. The CDR3 is 15 amino acids. With 0 bases removed from V and 0 bases from J, the gap between germline ends came to 6 bases. Germline values: CDR1 SGHTA, CDR2 FQGNSA. CDR3 residues: CASSLAGSSGNTIYF. The CDR3 DNA reads as TGTGCCAGCAGCTTAGCGGGGAGCTCTGGAAACACCATATATTTT.

The V gene is TRBV6-1, the J gene TRBJ2-5; perhaps D is TRBD1 or TRBD2 (5 bases each). The tail of the sequence fits TRBJ2-7 better, so the J call may be wrong. The CDR3 spans 14 residues. The germline gives CDR1 MNHNS, CDR2 SASEGT. The DNA of the CDR3 is TGTGCCAGCAGCCAAACAGGAGGCTCCTACGAGCAGTACTTC. Protein sequence: CASSQTGGSYEQYF.

The chain combines TRBV28 with TRBJ2-7, with a possible D match to TRBD1 (6 bases). With 4 bases removed from V and 4 bases from J, the gap between germline ends came to 14 bases. This CDR3 has 14 amino acids. Germline V gene sequence: CDR1 MDHEN, CDR2 SYDVKM. The CDR3 sequence is CASSSHGQKYEQYF. The CDR3 nucleotides are TGTGCCAGCAGTTCGCATGGACAGAAGTACGAGCAGTACTTC.

The gene calls are TRBV7-9 and TRBJ1-2; 10 bases line up with TRBD1. From germline, CDR1 is SEHNR and CDR2 FQNEAQ (reference sequence). Germline trimming cut 5 bases from V and 1 base from J; bases unmatched to any gene: 4. This CDR3 is built from 15 residues. The CDR3 coding sequence is TGTGCCAGCAGCGCAGGACAGGGGGTTAACTATGGCTACACCTTC. Encoded protein: CASSAGQGVNYGYTF.

The CDR3, as DNA: TGCGCCAGCCGCCGTAAGGAACGGGGCTACAATGAGCAGTTCTTC. It codes for CASRRKERGYNEQFF. The genes are TRBV4-1 and TRBJ2-1, with D possibly TRBD2 on 5 matching bases. V lost 8 bases to trimming and J lost 3 bases, with 17 bases between them. Germline V gene sequence: CDR1 MGHRA, CDR2 YSYEKL. The CDR3 sequence is 15 residues long.

In this sample, this clone turned up a few times. V gene TRBV7-8 combines with J gene TRBJ2-1; 10 nucleotides line up with TRBD2. The germline gives CDR1 SGHVS, CDR2 FQNEAQ. The V and J ends lost 5 bases and 4 bases, in that order; junction bases with no gene match: 5. This CDR3 region has 15 residues. Here the CDR3 reads CASSQLAGRYNEQFF. The CDR3 DNA reads TGTGCCAGCAGCCAACTAGCGGGACGGTACAATGAGCAGTTCTTC.

This rearrangement joins TRBV5-4 to TRBJ2-1; the D gene is possibly TRBD2 (6 bases). The CDR3 is made up of 13 amino acids. Trimming left V 5 bases short and J 9 bases short, with 15 bases between. Germline loops: CDR1 SGHNT, CDR2 YYREEE (reference sequence). The chain's CDR3 is CASSRDSMGEQFF. CDR3 DNA sequence: TGTGCCAGCAGTCGGGACTCGATGGGTGAGCAGTTCTTC.

This clone was observed a few times. The CDR3 loop reads CASRYSGTAAYEQYF. CDR3 DNA sequence: TGTGCCAGCAGATACTCCGGGACAGCGGCCTACGAGCAGTACTTC. The chain combines TRBV2 with TRBJ2-7; 7 nucleotides align to TRBD1. This CDR3 comprises 15 residues. After removal of 6 bases from V and 2 bases from J, the junction contained 10 bases not matched to a gene. Germline CDR1 is SNHLY and CDR2 is FYNNEI.

The rearrangement links TRBV30 to TRBJ2-2; D is unclear. CDR1 and CDR2 from the germline V gene are GTSNPN and SVGIG (reference sequence). CDR3 size: 12 residues. Trimming removed 0 bases from V and 5 bases from J, with 4 bases in between. DNA of the CDR3: TGTGCCTGGAGTGTACGTACCGGGGAGCTGTTTTTT. Residues: CAWSVRTGELFF.

The chain carries TRBV2 and TRBJ2-3, with 9 bases matching TRBD2. J gave up 3 bases and V 4 bases, and 2 bases lay outside the gene matches. The CDR3 runs to 14 residues. Looked up from germline, CDR1 is SNHLY and CDR2 is FYNNEI. CDR3 residues: CASSGAGGTDTQYF. CDR3 sequence (DNA): TGTGCCAGCAGTGGAGCGGGAGGAACAGATACGCAGTATTTT.

The gene calls are TRBV19 and TRBJ2-7, with 8 nucleotides matching TRBD1. Germline V CDR1 and CDR2: LNHDA, SQIVND (reference sequence). Trimming cost V 0 bases and J 1 base; bases outside gene matches: 5. This CDR3 has 16 residues. The CDR3 loop is CASSIETGVFSYEQYF. In DNA, the CDR3 is TGTGCCAGTAGTATAGAGACAGGGGTGTTTTCCTACGAGCAGTACTTC.

J is TRBJ1-6 and V is TRBV6-5, with D unclear. This CDR3 has 15 amino acids. V lost 6 bases and J 6 bases, leaving 15 bases between the germline ends. CDR1 is MNHEY and CDR2 is SVGAGI in the germline V gene. In nucleotides, the CDR3 is TGTGCCAGCAGAGCTGCGCGAAATATTAATTCACCCCTCCACTTT. Its translation: CASRAARNINSPLHF.

The count of this clone is one. As DNA, the CDR3 is TGTGCCAGCAGTTTATTCGGGCCAGATCAGCCCCAGCATTTT. Amino acids: CASSLFGPDQPQHF. This chain links TRBV28 with TRBJ1-5; D gene uncertain. The germline V gene has CDR1 MDHEN and CDR2 SYDVKM. The ends were cut back, 1 base at V and 5 bases at J, with 9 bases in the middle. This CDR3 has 14 amino acids.

The chain links TRBV19 to TRBJ1-1, with D possibly being TRBD1 (6 bases). Trimming left V 8 bases short and J 5 bases short, with 9 bases between. This CDR3 comprises 11 residues. Germline CDR1 is LNHDA and CDR2 is SQIVND (reference sequence). CDR3 loop: CASPGATEAFF. The CDR3 nucleotides are TGTGCCAGTCCAGGGGCTACTGAAGCTTTCTTT.

This clone showed up just once. The chain has TRBV7-6 and TRBJ2-7; 9 bases agree with TRBD1. The V gene end was trimmed by 5 bases and the J gene end by 3 bases; junction bases not matched to a gene: 5. The CDR3 totals 14 residues. Germline CDR1 is SGHVS and CDR2 is FNYEAQ. The CDR3 DNA is TGTGCCAGCAGCGTCGGGACAGGGATCTACGAGCAGTACTTC. Translated, it gives CASSVGTGIYEQYF.

This clone was counted a single time. The chain joins TRBV6-1 to TRBJ2-7, with a tentative D call TRBD2 (6 bases). The length of the CDR3 is 12 residues. The V gene lost 8 bases and the J gene lost 3 bases, with 11 bases spanning the gap. Germline V CDR1 and CDR2: MNHNS, SASEGT. The CDR3 region is CASGLASYEQYF. Here the CDR3 DNA reads TGTGCCAGCGGTCTAGCGAGCTACGAGCAGTACTTC.